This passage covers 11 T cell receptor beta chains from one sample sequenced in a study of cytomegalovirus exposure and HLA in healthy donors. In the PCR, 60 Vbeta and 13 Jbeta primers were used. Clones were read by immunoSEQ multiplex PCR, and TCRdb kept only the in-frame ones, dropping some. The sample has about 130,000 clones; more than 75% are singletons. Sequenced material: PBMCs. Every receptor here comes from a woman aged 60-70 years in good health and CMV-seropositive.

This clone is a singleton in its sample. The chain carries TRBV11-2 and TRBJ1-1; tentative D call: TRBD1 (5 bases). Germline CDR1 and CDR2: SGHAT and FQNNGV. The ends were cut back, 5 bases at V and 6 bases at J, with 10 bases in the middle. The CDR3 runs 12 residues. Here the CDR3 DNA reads TGTGCCAGCAGCCAGGGCTTCGCTGAAGCTTTCTTT. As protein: CASSQGFAEAFF.

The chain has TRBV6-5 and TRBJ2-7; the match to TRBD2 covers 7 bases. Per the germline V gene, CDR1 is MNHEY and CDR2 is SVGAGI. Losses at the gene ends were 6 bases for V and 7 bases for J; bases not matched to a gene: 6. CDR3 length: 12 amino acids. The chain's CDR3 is CASRGGVGEQYF. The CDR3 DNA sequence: TGTGCCAGCAGGGGGGGGGTGGGGGAGCAGTACTTC.

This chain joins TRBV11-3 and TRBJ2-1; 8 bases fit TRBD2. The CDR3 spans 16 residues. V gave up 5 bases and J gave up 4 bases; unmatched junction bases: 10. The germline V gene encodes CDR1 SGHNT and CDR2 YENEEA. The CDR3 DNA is TGTGCCAGCAGCCCGCGGGGGGCGGGAGGTTACAATGAGCAGTTCTTC. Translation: CASSPRGAGGYNEQFF. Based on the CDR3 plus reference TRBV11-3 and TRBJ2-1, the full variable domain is EAGVVQSPRYKIIEKKQPVAFWCNPISGHNTLYWYLQNLGQGPELLIRYENEEAVDDSQLPKDRFSAERLKGVDSTLKIQPAELGDSAVYLCASSPRGAGGYNEQFFGPGTRLTVL.

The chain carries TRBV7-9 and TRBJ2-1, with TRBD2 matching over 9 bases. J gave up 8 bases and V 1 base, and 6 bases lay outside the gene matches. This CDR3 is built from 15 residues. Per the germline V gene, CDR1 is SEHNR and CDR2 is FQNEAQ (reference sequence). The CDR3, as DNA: TGTGCCAGCAGCTTAGAGCTAGCGGGATCGCATGAGCAGTTCTTC. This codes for CASSLELAGSHEQFF.

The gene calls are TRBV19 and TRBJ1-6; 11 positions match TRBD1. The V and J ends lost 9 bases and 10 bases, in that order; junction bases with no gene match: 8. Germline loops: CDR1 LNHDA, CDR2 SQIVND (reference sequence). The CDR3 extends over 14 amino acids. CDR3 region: CASRGQGAGSPLHF. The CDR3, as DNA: TGTGCCAGCAGAGGACAGGGGGCTGGGTCACCCCTCCACTTT.

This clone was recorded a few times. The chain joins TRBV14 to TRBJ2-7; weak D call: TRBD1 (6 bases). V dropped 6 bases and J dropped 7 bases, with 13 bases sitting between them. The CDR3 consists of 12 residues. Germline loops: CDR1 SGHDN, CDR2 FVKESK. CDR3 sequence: CASSSFRGEQYF. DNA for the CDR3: TGTGCCAGCAGTTCATTCAGGGGTGAGCAGTACTTC.

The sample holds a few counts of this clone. CDR3 sequence: CASSLGRGLVTDTQYF. CDR3 coding DNA: TGTGCCAGCAGCCTCGGAAGGGGACTGGTCACAGATACGCAGTATTTT. The rearrangement uses TRBV7-9 and TRBJ2-3; D might be TRBD2 (6 bases). Trimming took 5 bases from V and 2 from J, leaving 17 bases between them. CDR1 and CDR2 from the germline V gene are SEHNR and FQNEAQ (reference sequence). The CDR3 loop spans 16 amino acids.

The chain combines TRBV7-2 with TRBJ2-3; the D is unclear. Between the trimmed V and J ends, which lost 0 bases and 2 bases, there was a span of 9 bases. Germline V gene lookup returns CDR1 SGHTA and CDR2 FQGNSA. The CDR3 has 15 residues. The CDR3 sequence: CASSLAGSFTDTQYF. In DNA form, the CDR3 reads TGTGCCAGCAGCTTAGCGGGCTCCTTCACAGATACGCAGTATTTT.

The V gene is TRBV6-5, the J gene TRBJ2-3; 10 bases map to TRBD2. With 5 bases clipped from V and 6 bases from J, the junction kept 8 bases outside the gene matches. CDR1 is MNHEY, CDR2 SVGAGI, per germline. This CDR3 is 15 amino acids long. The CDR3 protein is CASSILAGRGDTQYF. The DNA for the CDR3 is TGTGCCAGCAGTATACTAGCGGGGAGGGGGGATACGCAGTATTTT.

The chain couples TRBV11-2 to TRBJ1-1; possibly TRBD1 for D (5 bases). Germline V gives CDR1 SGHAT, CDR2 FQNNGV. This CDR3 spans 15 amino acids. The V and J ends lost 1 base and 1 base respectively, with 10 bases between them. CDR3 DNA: TGTGCCAGCAGCTTAGCTAAGACAGCGAACACTGAAGCTTTCTTT. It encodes CASSLAKTANTEAFF.

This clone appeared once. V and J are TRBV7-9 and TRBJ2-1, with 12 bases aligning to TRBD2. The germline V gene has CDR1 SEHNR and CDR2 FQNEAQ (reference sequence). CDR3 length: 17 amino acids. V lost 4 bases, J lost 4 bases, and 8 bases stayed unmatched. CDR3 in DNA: TGTGCCAGCAGCTATCAACCGGGACTAGCGGGTTACAATGAGCAGTTCTTC. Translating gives CASSYQPGLAGYNEQFF.